This T cell receptor beta chain was found in a study of T cells after yellow fever vaccination. Study-level points and caveats: Once the booster was given, most primary-vaccination clones reappeared, at about 96% for CD4 and approximately 88% for CD8.

TCRdb itself ran the 5' RACE reads through MiXCR, one entry per CDR3 protein. The profile covers some 600,000 distinct CDR3 sequences, with around 17% appearing a single time and 15% to 20% taken by the ten largest. Turning to this clonotype: Its specificity is not known.

This TCR was sampled from a man between 18 and 29 years old who received the YFV17D yellow fever vaccine. The specimen comprised PBMCs, sampled 5 to 6 days after the first yellow fever vaccination.

This CDR3 reads CASSQNRDSSYEQYF. Here the CDR3 DNA reads TGCGCCAGCAGCCAAAACCGGGACAGCTCCTACGAGCAGTACTTC. The chain is built from TRBV4-1 and TRBJ2-7; 7 nucleotides align to TRBD1. CDR3 length: 15 amino acids. Trimming cost V 2 bases and J 0 bases; bases outside gene matches: 4. Germline CDR1 is MGHRA and CDR2 is YSYEKL.